These 22 T cell receptor beta chains were sequenced from one sample in a study of T cell responses to AZD1222 COVID-19 vaccine (dated by TCRdb to 2020 to 2022). The sample's time point label, in plain terms: baseline before first vaccination. Receptors were amplified or captured by the immunoSEQ multiplex PCR assay. TCRdb limited this immuneACCESS table to in-frame rearrangements with V and J called. A share of clones is missing; checked studies link under half to unresolved V genes, and the rest is unexplained. For this sample there are 85,000 to 110,000 clones; about 92% appear just once. The top ten hold about 5% of the sample. This material consisted of peripheral blood, taken on day 0 of AZD1222 vaccination. These receptors all come from an adult in good health.

A single count supports this clone. V gene TRBV30 combines with J gene TRBJ1-1; the D is unclear. The CDR3 length is 11 residues. Germline V gene lookup returns CDR1 GTSNPN and CDR2 SVGIG (reference sequence). The ends were cut back, 4 bases at V and 4 bases at J, with 7 bases in the middle. For the CDR3, the DNA is TGTGCCTGGAACGGGATCACTGAAGCTTTCTTT. Protein: CAWNGITEAFF.

V usage is TRBV4-3 and J usage is TRBJ2-1, with D possibly matching TRBD1 (5 bases). V lost 1 base and J 4 bases, leaving 11 bases between the germline ends. The germline CDR1 and CDR2 sequences are LGHNA and YSLEER. The CDR3 runs 15 residues. The CDR3 DNA follows: TGCGCCAGCAGCCAAGGGGGCGCGAGTTACAATGAGCAGTTCTTC. This translates into CASSQGGASYNEQFF.

This clone showed up just once. V is TRBV7-9 and J is TRBJ2-1; D is undetermined. Trimming took off 5 bases at V and 0 bases at J, with 11 bases between the two ends. CDR3 length: 15 amino acids. Germline assignment: CDR1 SEHNR and CDR2 FQNEAQ (reference sequence). Here the CDR3 reads CASSPGRFSYNEQFF. The CDR3 DNA is TGTGCCAGCAGCCCCGGGCGATTCTCCTACAATGAGCAGTTCTTC.

CDR3 region: CASSFQRTGGTGELFF. For the CDR3, the DNA is TGCGCCAGCAGCTTTCAAAGGACAGGCGGAACCGGGGAGCTGTTTTTT. The chain joins TRBV5-1 to TRBJ2-2; 7 nucleotides align to TRBD1. With 2 bases clipped from V and 5 bases from J, the junction kept 9 bases outside the gene matches. CDR3 length equals 16 residues. Germline CDR1 SGHRS, CDR2 YFSETQ.

The V call is TRBV5-1, the J call TRBJ2-7; D is possibly TRBD2 (5 bases). The CDR3 contains 13 residues. V shed 5 bases and J shed 2 bases, with 11 bases lying between them. Germline CDR1 SGHRS, CDR2 YFSETQ. The CDR3 loop reads CASSYGETYEQYF. The CDR3 DNA reads as TGCGCCAGCAGTTACGGGGAGACCTACGAGCAGTACTTC.

V is TRBV5-1 and J is TRBJ2-7, with D unresolved. The CDR3 has 15 amino acids. With 4 bases removed from V and 1 base from J, the gap between germline ends came to 15 bases. Germline loops: CDR1 SGHRS, CDR2 YFSETQ. The CDR3 sequence is CASSELVGGSYEQYF. Written as DNA, the CDR3 is TGCGCCAGCAGCGAGTTGGTTGGTGGGTCCTACGAGCAGTACTTC. Full variable domain (remainder filled in from reference TRBV5-1 and TRBJ2-7): KAGVTQTPRYLIKTRGQQVTLSCSPISGHRSVSWYQQTPGQGLQFLFEYFSETQRNKGNFPGRFSGRQFSNSRSEMNVSTLELGDSALYLCASSELVGGSYEQYFGPGTRLTVT.

The rearrangement joins TRBV2 to TRBJ1-1; tentative D call: TRBD1 (5 bases). Trimming removed 0 bases from V and 8 bases from J, with 13 bases in between. In germline, CDR1 is SNHLY, CDR2 FYNNEI. CDR3 length: 14 residues. As DNA, the CDR3 is TGTGCCAGCAGTGAAGCTGGACACAGAGGGGAAGCTTTCTTT. Translating gives CASSEAGHRGEAFF.

The chain is built from TRBV7-9 and TRBJ2-5; unclear D gene. Germline V gene lookup returns CDR1 SEHNR and CDR2 FQNEAQ (reference sequence). The CDR3 loop spans 14 amino acids. V lost 1 base and J 5 bases, leaving 11 bases between the germline ends. The CDR3 spells CASSLGYGVETQYF. CDR3 coding DNA: TGTGCCAGCAGCTTAGGTTATGGCGTGGAGACCCAGTACTTC.

The chain combines TRBV27 with TRBJ2-2; 7 bases line up with TRBD1. The CDR3 has 14 residues. Looked up from germline, CDR1 is MNHEY and CDR2 is SMNVEV (reference sequence). J was trimmed by 3 bases and V by 5 bases; bases with no gene match: 3. The CDR3 bases are TGTGCCAGCAGTACTACAGGGGACACCGGGGAGCTGTTTTTT. Encoded protein: CASSTTGDTGELFF.

V and J are TRBV5-1 and TRBJ2-3; D unclear. V lost 3 bases and J 1 base, leaving 6 bases between the germline ends. From germline, CDR1 is SGHRS and CDR2 YFSETQ. The CDR3 has 13 amino acids. The CDR3 DNA is TGCGCCAGCAGCTACTGGGGCACAGATACGCAGTATTTT. Translation: CASSYWGTDTQYF.

The chain joins TRBV13 to TRBJ2-1; D perhaps matches TRBD1 (6 bases). The CDR3 spans 15 residues. V shed 6 bases and J shed 2 bases, with 14 bases lying between them. Per germline, CDR1 PRHDT and CDR2 FYEKMQ (reference sequence). As DNA, the CDR3 is TGTGCCAGCAGTTCACAGGGTGTAACCTACAATGAGCAGTTCTTC. This encodes CASSSQGVTYNEQFF.

This chain uses TRBV7-2 with TRBJ2-4; 8 bases map to TRBD2. Germline CDR1 and CDR2: SGHTA and FQGNSA. The trim removed 5 bases at V and 8 bases at J, leaving 8 bases unmatched. The CDR3 has 14 residues. The CDR3 coding sequence is TGTGCCAGCAGCCCTCTAGCGGGTCTTGACATTCAGTACTTC. Translation: CASSPLAGLDIQYF.

A few counts support this clone. The rearrangement links TRBV5-3 to TRBJ2-7, with 11 bases fitting TRBD1. TRBV5-3 qualifies as an ORF whose function is uncertain. V shed 1 base, J shed 2 bases, and the junction held 20 bases outside the gene matches. The length of the CDR3 is 21 residues. The chain's CDR3 is CARSLSYLRDRGNWRTYEQYF. CDR3 nucleotides: TGTGCCAGAAGCTTGAGCTATTTACGGGACAGGGGGAATTGGCGCACCTACGAGCAGTACTTC.

The chain combines TRBV18 with TRBJ2-5; 8 bases match TRBD2. CDR1 is KGHSH, CDR2 LQKENI, per germline. This CDR3 comprises 15 residues. J gave up 1 base and V 3 bases, and 4 bases lay outside the gene matches. This CDR3 reads CASSPRSGVQETQYF. The CDR3 coding sequence is TGTGCCAGCTCACCCCGTAGCGGGGTCCAAGAGACCCAGTACTTC. The variable domain in full, with the rest retrieved from reference TRBV18 and TRBJ2-5, is NAGVMQNPRHLVRRRGQEARLRCSPMKGHSHVYWYRQLPEEGLKFMVYLQKENIIDESGMPKERFSAEFPKEGPSILRIQQVVRGDSAAYFCASSPRSGVQETQYFGPGTRLLVL.

The rearrangement links TRBV6-5 to TRBJ1-5; a possible D gene is TRBD1 (5 bases). V shed 7 bases and J shed 4 bases, with 14 bases lying between them. The CDR3 runs to 14 residues. CDR1 and CDR2 from the germline V gene are MNHEY and SVGAGI. The CDR3 DNA sequence: TGTGCCAGCAATCAGAGACAGTCAAATCAGCCCCAGCATTTT. As protein: CASNQRQSNQPQHF.

V is TRBV28 and J is TRBJ1-2; 12 nucleotides align to TRBD1. The germline gives CDR1 MDHEN, CDR2 SYDVKM. V gave up 6 bases and J gave up 5 bases; unmatched junction bases: 16. The CDR3 totals 18 residues. The CDR3 protein is CASRRGGTGGDFKYGYTF. The CDR3, as DNA: TGTGCCAGCAGGCGGGGTGGGACAGGGGGCGATTTTAAGTATGGCTACACCTTC.

V and J are TRBV3-1 (or the pseudogene TRBV3-2) and TRBJ1-2; D is perhaps TRBD1 (6 bases). From germline, CDR1 is LGHDT and CDR2 YNNKEL (reference sequence). This CDR3 contains 15 residues. V gave up 6 bases and J gave up 4 bases, with 18 bases separating them. The CDR3 DNA reads as TGTGCCAGCAGTCCTATCAGGGGCTTAACCTATGGCTACACCTTC. Residues: CASSPIRGLTYGYTF.

The chain uses TRBV19 and TRBJ1-1, with 8 bases fitting TRBD1. V lost 6 bases, J lost 4 bases, and 4 bases stayed unmatched. The CDR3 is 13 residues long. Germline assignment: CDR1 LNHDA and CDR2 SQIVND (reference sequence). Written as DNA, the CDR3 is TGTGCCAGTAGGCTAACAGGGGGCACTGAAGCTTTCTTT. Translating gives CASRLTGGTEAFF.

The CDR3 sequence is CASSLSELNEQFF. In DNA, the CDR3 is TGTGCCAGCAGCTTGTCGGAGCTGAACGAGCAGTTCTTC. This chain links TRBV5-5 with TRBJ2-1; no firm D call. V lost 1 base, J lost 10 bases, and 12 bases lay in between. The CDR3 is 13 residues long. Germline CDR1 reads SGHKS; CDR2 reads YYEKEE (reference sequence).

The V call is TRBV6-5, the J call TRBJ2-6; D not certain. Germline-derived CDR1 and CDR2 are MNHEY and SVGAGI. This CDR3 has 15 amino acids. Deletions cut 6 bases from V and 0 bases from J, with 9 bases between. The CDR3 spells CASREDLSGANVLTF. The CDR3 DNA sequence: TGTGCCAGCAGAGAGGACCTCTCTGGGGCCAACGTCCTGACTTTC.

V gene TRBV28 combines with J gene TRBJ2-7; D is possibly TRBD1 (5 bases). Germline CDR1 reads MDHEN; CDR2 reads SYDVKM. The CDR3 extends over 13 amino acids. The V end was cut by 4 bases, the J end by 3 bases, with 10 bases between. The chain's CDR3 is CASSSTDYYEQYF. The CDR3 region has the DNA TGTGCCAGCAGTTCGACAGATTACTACGAGCAGTACTTC.

The chain uses TRBV28 and TRBJ2-1; 16 bases map to TRBD2. V shed 5 bases, J shed 4 bases, and the junction held 14 bases outside the gene matches. The CDR3 is 20 amino acids. The germline V gene has CDR1 MDHEN and CDR2 SYDVKM. The DNA of the CDR3 is TGTGCCAGCAGTATCCCTCCGGGACTAGCGGGGGGGGAGAGGTACAATGAGCAGTTCTTC. Translated: CASSIPPGLAGGERYNEQFF.